The rows below give T cell receptor beta chains drawn from one sample of a study of blood T cells in healthy people across ages. TCRdb itself ran the 5' RACE reads through MiXCR, one entry per CDR3 protein. The sample records about 1.5 million distinct CDR3 sequences, under 55% being singletons. Material: blood. The receptors here all came from a woman between 18 and 30 years old in good health. Each CDR3 is given with its conserved first and last residue. Each record gives: CDR3 protein, V gene, J gene.

CDR3: CASSQVSGQGSYEQYF
V: TRBV4-3
J: TRBJ2-7

CDR3: CSVRGTLNTEAFF
V: TRBV29-1
J: TRBJ1-1

CDR3: CASSLISPGTANTEAFF
V: TRBV6-2/TRBV6-3
J: TRBJ1-1

CDR3: CATSRDLGSEQYF
V: TRBV15
J: TRBJ2-7

CDR3: CASRGLEQYF
V: TRBV2
J: NA

CDR3: CASVLSTDTQYF
V: TRBV12-3/TRBV12-4
J: TRBJ2-3

CDR3: CASSLDSLGGDEQFF
V: TRBV7-9
J: TRBJ2-1

CDR3: CSVEALLTSYNEQFF
V: TRBV29-1
J: TRBJ2-1

CDR3: CASSQGRQSSGNTIYF
V: TRBV4-1
J: TRBJ1-3

CDR3: CASSLGRQTLDGYTF
V: TRBV3-1
J: TRBJ1-2

CDR3: CASKDTGLGNTIYF
V: TRBV19
J: TRBJ1-3

CDR3: CASTGEINTEAFF
V: TRBV2
J: TRBJ1-1

CDR3: CACSPGRSFGNTQYF
V: TRBV5-1
J: TRBJ2-3

CDR3: CSVENRLGVEAFF
V: TRBV29-1
J: TRBJ1-1

CDR3: CASSEKRGYNEQFF
V: TRBV4-1
J: TRBJ2-1

CDR3: CASSLLGADEQYF
V: TRBV27
J: TRBJ2-7

CDR3: CASSQGAGYNEQYF
V: TRBV4-1
J: NA

CDR3: CASSLSAGGRYNEQFF
V: TRBV27
J: TRBJ2-1

CDR3: CASSQFYGSTDTQYF
V: TRBV14
J: TRBJ2-3

CDR3: CSASRGANTGELFF
V: TRBV20-1
J: TRBJ2-2

CDR3: CSARISMRGPSYEQYF
V: TRBV20-1
J: TRBJ2-7

CDR3: CAISDADRVEGNTIYF
V: TRBV10-3
J: TRBJ1-3

CDR3: CAISETAGEQYF
V: TRBV10-3
J: TRBJ2-7

CDR3: CASSRRGDSLNPSTSPLHF
V: TRBV18
J: TRBJ1-6

CDR3: CAISESVVGLAGGEQYF
V: TRBV10-3
J: TRBJ2-5

CDR3: CASSKKAGGPETQYF
V: TRBV6-1
J: TRBJ2-5

CDR3: CSAQGQTGFGYTF
V: TRBV20-1
J: TRBJ1-2

CDR3: CASSPRDSKMRLGSYEQYF
V: TRBV27
J: TRBJ2-7

CDR3: CASSQGVWGTETYNEQFF
V: TRBV28
J: TRBJ2-1

CDR3: CASRGGLNNEQFF
V: TRBV5-1
J: TRBJ2-1

CDR3: CASSRGTGREQPQHF
V: TRBV5-1
J: TRBJ1-5

CDR3: CASSLTPDSPRYEQYF
V: TRBV5-5
J: NA

CDR3: CSADSESSYEQYF
V: TRBV20-1
J: TRBJ2-7

CDR3: CSARGAQGNEQYF
V: TRBV20-1
J: TRBJ2-7

CDR3: CASSLLAGANQPQHF
V: TRBV7-2
J: TRBJ1-5

CDR3: CASSGTFYEQYF
V: TRBV27
J: TRBJ2-7

CDR3: CASSQDPGDIQYF
V: TRBV4-2
J: TRBJ2-4

CDR3: CASSFQYTGELFF
V: TRBV6-5
J: TRBJ2-2

CDR3: CANSELNKYNEQFF
V: TRBV5-1
J: TRBJ2-1

CDR3: CATSDFVRAEGYEQYF
V: TRBV24-1
J: TRBJ2-7

CDR3: CASSVVEDSGLSTDTQYF
V: TRBV9
J: TRBJ2-3

CDR3: CATRQGAGTEAFF
V: TRBV19
J: TRBJ1-1

CDR3: CASSLGGHGVNYGYTF
V: TRBV7-2
J: TRBJ1-2

CDR3: CASSNHRDGKGYEQYF
V: TRBV19
J: TRBJ2-7

CDR3: CASSPRGSDTQYF
V: TRBV7-2
J: TRBJ2-3

CDR3: CASSLDRGGKNIQYF
V: TRBV6-6
J: TRBJ2-4

CDR3: CASSYRAPYEVQYF
V: TRBV6-5
J: TRBJ2-5